Below are 14 T cell receptor beta chains sequenced from a single sample in a study of control samples from healthy donors and cancer patients. Repertoires were generated with immunoSEQ multiplex PCR, while TCRdb's copy carries only in-frame clones and drops some. The sample consists of 170,000 or so clones, over 85% of them appearing once. The sequenced material came from blood. The receptors originated from a man aged 18 to 35 in good health.

The chain employs TRBV5-1 and TRBJ2-3; D may be TRBD2 (6 bases). Trimming stripped 0 bases from V and 2 bases from J, with 16 bases between. Germline loops: CDR1 SGHRS, CDR2 YFSETQ. This CDR3 spans 17 amino acids. In DNA form, the CDR3 reads TGCGCCAGCAGCTTGGGCGGGGCAGGGAGATCCACAGATACGCAGTATTTT. It codes for CASSLGGAGRSTDTQYF.

The chain has TRBV6-5 and TRBJ2-2, with no clear D. Germline CDR1 reads MNHEY; CDR2 reads SVGAGI. The CDR3 spans 13 residues. The V end was cut by 2 bases, the J end by 3 bases, with 4 bases between. This CDR3 reads CASSYTYTGELFF. CDR3 DNA sequence: TGTGCCAGCAGTTACACGTACACCGGGGAGCTGTTTTTT.

The chain employs TRBV28 and TRBJ2-1; D is perhaps TRBD2 (6 bases). From germline, CDR1 is MDHEN and CDR2 SYDVKM. V lost 9 bases, J lost 0 bases, and 12 bases lay in between. The length of the CDR3 is 14 residues. CDR3: CASTGGFSYNEQFF. In DNA, the CDR3 is TGTGCCAGTACAGGAGGGTTCTCCTACAATGAGCAGTTCTTC.

The V call is TRBV28, the J call TRBJ1-1, with D unresolved. With 7 bases removed from V and 5 bases from J, the gap between germline ends came to 14 bases. The CDR3 has 13 residues. The germline CDR1 and CDR2 sequences are MDHEN and SYDVKM. CDR3 sequence: CASMYNRWTEAFF. Here the CDR3 DNA reads TGTGCCAGCATGTATAATAGGTGGACTGAAGCTTTCTTT.

This clone was observed once. The chain couples TRBV19 to TRBJ2-4; D gene uncertain. The CDR3 is 14 amino acids. V lost 6 bases, J lost 0 bases, and 9 bases lay in between. Germline CDR1 reads LNHDA; CDR2 reads SQIVND (reference sequence). In DNA, the CDR3 is TGTGCCAGTAGGAACCGTTTAGCCAAAAACATTCAGTACTTC. It codes for CASRNRLAKNIQYF.

CDR3 loop: CASSFGMNTEAFF. The CDR3 nucleotides are TGTGCCAGCAGCTTCGGAATGAACACTGAAGCTTTCTTT. The chain joins TRBV7-8 to TRBJ1-1; D remains ambiguous. The V end lost 3 bases, the J end lost 0 bases, and 5 bases lay between the germline ends. This CDR3 is built from 13 residues. Looked up from germline, CDR1 is SGHVS and CDR2 is FQNEAQ.

The chain joins TRBV25-1 to TRBJ1-6; D unclear. The V end was cut by 2 bases, the J end by 6 bases, with 11 bases between. From germline, CDR1 is MGHDK and CDR2 SYGVNS. CDR3 length equals 15 residues. DNA for the CDR3: TGTGCCAGCAGTGAAGTAGGGAACCCTAATTCACCCCTCCACTTT. This gives the protein CASSEVGNPNSPLHF.

The genes are TRBV30 and TRBJ1-2; no clear D. The CDR3 spans 12 residues. Germline loops: CDR1 GTSNPN, CDR2 SVGIG (reference sequence). Trimming took 7 bases from V and 1 from J, leaving 10 bases between them. The CDR3 DNA sequence: TGTGCCTTCAACCGCGTTAACTATGGCTACACCTTC. It is translated as CAFNRVNYGYTF.

V usage is TRBV3-1 (or the pseudogene TRBV3-2) and J usage is TRBJ1-1; no definite D call. From germline, CDR1 is LGHDT and CDR2 YNNKEL (reference sequence). V lost 6 bases and J 2 bases, leaving 13 bases between the germline ends. This CDR3 has 14 amino acids. This CDR3 is CASRPSLSNTEAFF. In DNA, the CDR3 is TGTGCCAGCAGACCTTCCTTGTCAAACACTGAAGCTTTCTTT.

This clone is a singleton in its sample. V is TRBV6-1 and J is TRBJ1-4, with TRBD1 as a possible D gene (5 bases). The germline CDR1 and CDR2 sequences are MNHNS and SASEGT. The V end lost 2 bases, the J end lost 6 bases, and 13 bases lay between the germline ends. The CDR3 sequence is 15 residues long. The CDR3 reads CASSEWQGVDEKLFF. CDR3 sequence (DNA): TGTGCCAGCAGTGAATGGCAGGGAGTGGATGAAAAACTGTTTTTT.

The DNA of the CDR3 is TGTGCCAGCTCATCAGACAGTTTCTCCTACGAGCAGTACTTC. Its protein is CASSSDSFSYEQYF. This sequence joins TRBV18 and TRBJ2-7, with D tentatively TRBD1 (5 bases). There are 14 residues in the CDR3. Looked up from germline, CDR1 is KGHSH and CDR2 is LQKENI. V lost 5 bases to trimming and J lost 0 bases, with 11 bases between them.

The chain joins TRBV12-3 or TRBV12-4 to TRBJ2-1, with D unclear. V shed 4 bases and J shed 5 bases, with 3 bases lying between them. CDR3 length: 11 amino acids. The CDR3 region has the DNA TGTGCCAGCAGTTATAACAATGAGCAGTTCTTC. Its protein is CASSYNNEQFF.

This chain joins TRBV2 and TRBJ2-3; 9 bases are a match to TRBD2. Germline V lookup: CDR1 SNHLY, CDR2 FYNNEI. J was trimmed by 4 bases and V by 10 bases; bases with no gene match: 12. This CDR3 is built from 15 residues. CDR3 coding DNA: TGTGCCACCTCTAATTCGGGCGGGGGGGCAGATACGCAGTATTTT. Translated, it gives CATSNSGGGADTQYF.

The chain recombines TRBV18 with TRBJ1-1, with 7 bases matching TRBD1. This CDR3 region has 16 residues. J lost 4 bases, V lost 3 bases, and 11 bases had no gene match. CDR1 KGHSH and CDR2 LQKENI come from the germline V gene. The CDR3: CASSPEGGMGSTEAFF. CDR3 coding DNA: TGTGCCAGCTCACCGGAAGGGGGCATGGGGAGCACTGAAGCTTTCTTT.